The 21 T cell receptor beta chains presented below share a single source sample, sequenced in a study of cytomegalovirus exposure and HLA in healthy donors. Primers included in the PCR were 60 Vbeta and 13 Jbeta primers. TCRdb keeps only in-frame clones here, not all; method: immunoSEQ multiplex PCR. The sample's table shows more than 50,000 clones. The sequenced material came from PBMCs. Receptor source: a man aged 18 to 30 in good health and CMV-seropositive.

This rearrangement joins TRBV5-1 to TRBJ2-5, with 7 bases identical to TRBD2. CDR3 length: 15 amino acids. Germline CDR1 is SGHRS and CDR2 is YFSETQ. The V and J ends lost 1 base and 0 bases, in that order; junction bases with no gene match: 3. CDR3 bases: TGCGCCAGCAGCTTGTACGCGGGAGACCAAGAGACCCAGTACTTC. Translating it yields CASSLYAGDQETQYF.

The rearrangement uses TRBV20-1 and TRBJ2-3; D may be TRBD2 (5 bases). Germline V gene sequence: CDR1 DFQATT, CDR2 SNEGSKA (reference sequence). The CDR3 is 11 residues long. V lost 6 bases and J 7 bases, leaving 11 bases between the germline ends. The CDR3: CSALLGNTQYF. The CDR3 region has the DNA TGCAGTGCGTTACTCGGGAATACGCAGTATTTT.

This chain links TRBV15 with TRBJ1-4, with TRBD1 as a possible D gene (5 bases). The germline CDR1 and CDR2 sequences are LNHNV and YYDKDF (reference sequence). This CDR3 contains 16 residues. Between the trimmed V and J ends, which lost 3 bases and 0 bases, there was a span of 11 bases. CDR3 sequence reads: CATSRDAGATNEKLFF. The CDR3 region has the DNA TGTGCCACCAGCAGGGACGCGGGGGCAACTAATGAAAAACTGTTTTTT.

This rearrangement joins TRBV6-1 to TRBJ2-2; TRBD2 aligns across 9 bases. The CDR3 consists of 15 residues. Germline V lookup: CDR1 MNHNS, CDR2 SASEGT. The V and J ends lost 2 bases and 7 bases, in that order; junction bases with no gene match: 5. CDR3 sequence: CASSELAGLFGELFF. The CDR3 DNA is TGTGCCAGCAGTGAACTAGCGGGATTATTCGGGGAGCTGTTTTTT.

The chain links TRBV19 to TRBJ1-4; no clear D gene. Trimming took 3 bases from V and 8 from J, leaving 7 bases between them. The CDR3 is 12 amino acids. Germline CDR1 reads LNHDA; CDR2 reads SQIVND (reference sequence). Here the CDR3 DNA reads TGTGCCAGTAGTATGGTTCGGGAAAAACTGTTTTTT. Amino acid sequence: CASSMVREKLFF.

The chain links TRBV2 to TRBJ1-5; D is ambiguous. CDR1 SNHLY and CDR2 FYNNEI come from the germline V gene. V was shortened by 6 bases and J by 0 bases, with 30 bases between the two germline ends. The CDR3 is made up of 21 amino acids. The CDR3 nucleotides are TGTGCCAGCAGGGGTTTTTTCCTGCCAGGATCTACCTTATATAGCAATCAGCCCCAGCATTTT. Its protein is CASRGFFLPGSTLYSNQPQHF.

The CDR3 DNA is TGTGCCAGCACCACCGGCGGATTCCCAGATACGCAGTATTTT. Translating gives CASTTGGFPDTQYF. The V and J genes are TRBV6-6 and TRBJ2-3; D uncertain. The length of the CDR3 is 14 residues. Germline lookup yields CDR1 MNHNY and CDR2 SVGAGI (reference sequence). Trimming took 7 bases from V and 4 from J, leaving 15 bases between them.

The chain employs TRBV7-9 and TRBJ2-1; 10 bases map to TRBD2. The J segment lost 3 bases and the V segment lost 1 base, leaving 6 bases of the junction unmatched. Germline V lookup: CDR1 SEHNR, CDR2 FQNEAQ (reference sequence). The CDR3 totals 17 residues. This CDR3 is CASSLDLAGAGYNEQFF. CDR3 coding DNA: TGTGCCAGCAGCTTAGACCTAGCGGGAGCTGGCTACAATGAGCAGTTCTTC.

The chain employs TRBV19 and TRBJ1-1; D perhaps matches TRBD1 (6 bases). Germline loops: CDR1 LNHDA, CDR2 SQIVND (reference sequence). The V end was cut by 6 bases, the J end by 4 bases, with 15 bases between. The length of the CDR3 is 14 residues. CDR3 sequence reads: CASRLQGFGTEAFF. In DNA, the CDR3 is TGTGCCAGTAGATTACAGGGTTTCGGCACTGAAGCTTTCTTT. The full variable domain, its missing parts supplied by reference TRBV19 and TRBJ1-1, is DGGITQSPKYLFRKEGQNVTLSCEQNLNHDAMYWYRQDPGQGLRLIYYSQIVNDFQKGDIAEGYSVSREKKESFPLTVTSAQKNPTAFYLCASRLQGFGTEAFFGQGTRLTVV.

V is TRBV5-1 and J is TRBJ1-5; no definite D call. Germline V gene data show CDR1 as SGHRS and CDR2 as YFSETQ. Trimming stripped 0 bases from V and 7 bases from J, with 11 bases between. The CDR3 runs 14 residues. CDR3 in DNA: TGCGCCAGCAGCTTGGCCGGAGATGGGCAGCCCCAGCATTTT. It is translated as CASSLAGDGQPQHF.

This rearrangement joins TRBV10-3 to TRBJ2-1; TRBD2 matches 9 bases. From germline, CDR1 is ENHRY and CDR2 SYGVKD. V lost 7 bases to trimming and J lost 4 bases; unmatched junction nucleotides: 8. The CDR3 runs 15 residues. The CDR3 nucleotides are TGTGCCATCATGACTAGCGGAGCCGATTACAATGAGCAGTTCTTC. It specifies CAIMTSGADYNEQFF.

The chain carries TRBV21-1 and TRBJ1-1; the table's D call, TRBD1, has no DNA check behind it. TRBV21-1 constitutes a pseudogene. This CDR3 has 15 amino acids. CDR3 residues: CASSVPQGTNTEAFF. The CDR3 DNA is TGTGCCAGCAGCGTACCACAGGGGACGAACACTGAAGCTTTCTTT.

The chain combines TRBV5-6 with TRBJ2-1; TRBD1 agrees at 9 bases. Trimming took 4 bases from V and 5 from J; bases not matched to a gene: 7. Germline V lookup: CDR1 SGHDT, CDR2 YYEEEE. The CDR3 length is 15 residues. CDR3: CASSVPGQGHNEQFF. CDR3 DNA sequence: TGTGCCAGCAGCGTACCGGGACAGGGCCACAATGAGCAGTTCTTC.

The chain has TRBV6-4 and TRBJ1-2, with D tentatively TRBD1 (6 bases). The germline gives CDR1 MRHNA, CDR2 SNTAGT. Trimming shortened V by 2 bases and J by 3 bases, and 10 bases separated the two germline ends. The length of the CDR3 is 14 residues. CDR3 amino acids: CASSDPDRDYGYTF. The CDR3 DNA reads as TGTGCCAGCAGTGACCCGGACAGAGACTATGGCTACACCTTC.

The CDR3 loop is CASSIGTSGSYEQYF. The CDR3 nucleotides are TGTGCCAGCAGCATAGGGACTAGCGGGAGTTACGAGCAGTACTTC. The chain carries TRBV7-6 and TRBJ2-7; 14 positions match TRBD2. V lost 5 bases, J lost 4 bases, and 4 bases stayed unmatched. There are 15 residues in the CDR3. CDR1 and CDR2 (germline): SGHVS, FNYEAQ.

The CDR3 sequence: CASSIASGVDTQYF. The CDR3 bases are TGTGCCAGTAGTATAGCGTCGGGAGTGGATACGCAGTATTTT. The gene calls are TRBV19 and TRBJ2-3, with a possible D match to TRBD2 (6 bases). Trimming took 1 base from V and 6 from J, leaving 11 bases between them. CDR1 and CDR2 from the germline V gene are LNHDA and SQIVND (reference sequence). There are 14 residues in the CDR3.

The chain joins TRBV5-4 to TRBJ1-3; 8 nucleotides line up with TRBD1. Germline CDR1 reads SGHNT; CDR2 reads YYREEE (reference sequence). The CDR3 runs 13 residues. V was pared by 9 bases and J by 6 bases, with 8 bases of the junction left unmatched. CDR3 region: CAISTGAENTIYF. In nucleotides, the CDR3 is TGTGCCATATCGACAGGGGCGGAAAACACCATATATTTT. Filled out from reference TRBV5-4 and TRBJ1-3, the complete variable domain reads ETGVTQSPTHLIKTRGQQVTLRCSSQSGHNTVSWYQQALGQGPQFIFQYYREEENGRGNFPPRFSGLQFPNYSSELNVNALELDDSALYLCAISTGAENTIYFGEGSWLTVV.

The chain employs TRBV18 and TRBJ1-2, with TRBD1 identical over 11 bases. CDR1 is KGHSH and CDR2 is LQKENI in the germline V gene. The CDR3 length is 16 residues. The V gene end was trimmed by 6 bases and the J gene end by 7 bases; junction bases not matched to a gene: 13. The CDR3: CASSEQRTGGSFGYTF. CDR3 bases: TGTGCCAGCTCTGAGCAAAGGACAGGGGGCTCGTTTGGCTACACCTTC.

The V call is TRBV5-1, the J call TRBJ2-6; D remains unclear. The CDR3 length is 16 residues. The germline V and J ends were trimmed by 0 bases and 0 bases, with 7 bases remaining between them. Germline lookup yields CDR1 SGHRS and CDR2 YFSETQ. The CDR3 DNA reads as TGCGCCAGCAGCTTGGACTGGAGCTCTGGGGCCAACGTCCTGACTTTC. Its translation: CASSLDWSSGANVLTF.

The chain uses TRBV10-3 and TRBJ2-1, with a weak D call TRBD2 (5 bases). The V gene lost 0 bases and the J gene lost 0 bases, with 9 bases spanning the gap. This CDR3 contains 16 residues. CDR1 is ENHRY, CDR2 SYGVKD, per germline. The CDR3 sequence is CAISESGASSYNEQFF. DNA of the CDR3: TGTGCCATCAGTGAGTCGGGAGCGAGCTCCTACAATGAGCAGTTCTTC.

The rearrangement uses TRBV4-1 and TRBJ2-7; D not certain. The J call is uncertain, as TRBJ2-1 better fits the DNA end. This CDR3 region has 17 residues. Germline assignment: CDR1 MGHRA and CDR2 YSYEKL. As DNA, the CDR3 is TGCGCCAGCAGCCTCCACCAGGATACGAGCTCCTACAATGAGCAGTTCTTC. This codes for CASSLHQDTSSYNEQFF.